A selection of T cell receptor beta chains follows, all from one sample in a study of blood T cells in healthy people across ages. One entry per CDR3 protein results from TCRdb running MiXCR on the 5' RACE reads. The sample records 700,000 to 850,000 distinct CDR3 sequences, about 53% being singletons. The material sequenced was blood. The receptors stem from a man aged 80 or over in good health. Both conserved end residues are part of each CDR3. A D gene is named only where the DNA matches it firmly. Only part of the rows carry a size: once, few, many, or a class if the clone is expanded.

d_call,v_call,j_call,clone_size,cdr3_nt,cdr3_aa
-,TRBV20-1,TRBJ2-7,-,TGCAGTGCTATCAGGGGACCTCGTGTCTACGAGCAGTACTTC,CSAIRGPRVYEQYF
-,TRBV6-2/TRBV6-3,TRBJ2-6,-,TGTGCCAGCAGTTACTTCAGGCCCTCTGGGGCCAACGTCCTGACTTTC,CASSYFRPSGANVLTF
-,TRBV12-3/TRBV12-4,TRBJ1-2,-,TGTGCCAGCAGTTTTAGTCAGATCTATGGCTACACCTTC,CASSFSQIYGYTF
-,TRBV3-1,TRBJ2-7,-,TGTGCCAGCAGACGGGCCGGCTCCTACAATGAGCAGTACTTC,CASRRAGSYNEQYF
-,TRBV6-4,TRBJ2-1,few,TGTGCCAGCAGTGACGGGGATAGCAATGAGCAGTTCTTC,CASSDGDSNEQFF
TRBD2,TRBV7-9,TRBJ2-3,-,TGTGCCAGCAGCCCTCAGGGGAGCGGGAGAGGACACAGATACGCGTATTTT,CASSPQGSGRGHRYAYF
TRBD1,TRBV12-3/TRBV12-4,TRBJ1-2,few,TGTGCCAGCAGGCGACAGGGGCTCCTGAACTATGGCTACACCTTC,CASRRQGLLNYGYTF
-,TRBV11-2,TRBJ2-7,few,TGTGCCAGCAGCTTTGCAGGGGTCTACGAGCAGTACTTC,CASSFAGVYEQYF
TRBD1,TRBV7-6,TRBJ2-3,few,TGTGCCAGCAGCCCATATCACGGGACAGGGTCCACAGATACGCAGTATTTT,CASSPYHGTGSTDTQYF
TRBD2,TRBV11-2,TRBJ2-3,-,TGTGCCAGCAGAGCACCGGGACTAGCGTCTCGATACGCGTATTTT,CASRAPGLASRYAYF
TRBD1,TRBV20-1,TRBJ1-5,-,TGCAGTGCTAGACCGCAAAACAGGGGTAGCAATCAGCCCCAGCATTTT,CSARPQNRGSNQPQHF
TRBD2,TRBV5-1,TRBJ2-5,few,TGCGCCAGCAGCCCTTCCGGGACTAGCGGACAAGAGACCCAGTACTTC,CASSPSGTSGQETQYF
-,TRBV11-2,TRBJ2-7,-,TGTGCCACTCGGGGGTATAAGTTTGGGCCATCCTACGAGCAGTACTTC,CATRGYKFGPSYEQYF
-,TRBV6-5,TRBJ2-7,-,TGTGCCAGCAGTTACTCGTCAAGGGGACTTTGGACCTACGAGCAGTACTTC,CASSYSSRGLWTYEQYF
-,TRBV29-1,TRBJ1-2,-,TGCAGCGTTCTCCGCGCAGGGAACTATGGCTACACCTTC,CSVLRAGNYGYTF
-,TRBV27,TRBJ2-7,few,TGTGCCAGCAGTTTATCATGGGTTTCGTACGAGCAGTACTTC,CASSLSWVSYEQYF
TRBD2,TRBV7-2,TRBJ2-3,many,TGTGCCAGCAGCTTTTACCGCCCCGGGACTAGCGGTTGGGACACAGATACGCAGTATTTT,CASSFYRPGTSGWDTDTQYF